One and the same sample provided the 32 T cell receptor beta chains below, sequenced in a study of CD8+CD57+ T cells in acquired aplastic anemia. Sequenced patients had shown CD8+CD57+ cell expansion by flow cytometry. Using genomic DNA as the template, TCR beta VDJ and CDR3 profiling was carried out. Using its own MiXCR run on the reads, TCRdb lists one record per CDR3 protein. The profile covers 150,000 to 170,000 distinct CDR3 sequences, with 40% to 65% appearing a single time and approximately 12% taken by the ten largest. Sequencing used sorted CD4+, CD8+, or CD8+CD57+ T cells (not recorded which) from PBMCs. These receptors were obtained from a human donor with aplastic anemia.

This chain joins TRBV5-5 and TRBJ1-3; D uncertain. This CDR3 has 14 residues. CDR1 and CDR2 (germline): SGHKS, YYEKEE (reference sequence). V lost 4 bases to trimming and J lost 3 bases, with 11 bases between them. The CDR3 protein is CASSIGPDGNTIYF. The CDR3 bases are TGTGCCAGCAGCATTGGGCCTGATGGAAACACCATATATTTT.

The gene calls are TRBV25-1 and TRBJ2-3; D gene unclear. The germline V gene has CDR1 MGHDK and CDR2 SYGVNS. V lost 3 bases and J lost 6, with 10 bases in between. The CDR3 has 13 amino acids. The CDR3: CASSDPGSDTQYF. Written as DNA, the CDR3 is TGTGCCAGCAGTGATCCCGGGTCGGATACGCAGTATTTT.

The CDR3 DNA sequence: TGCAGTGCTAGAGAAGCGTTGAGCAATTCACCCCTCCACTTT. Translating it yields CSAREALSNSPLHF. The chain has TRBV20-1 and TRBJ1-6; no reliable D call. CDR1 DFQATT and CDR2 SNEGSKA come from the germline V gene (reference sequence). This CDR3 contains 14 residues. The V end lost 0 bases, the J end lost 7 bases, and 10 bases lay between the germline ends.

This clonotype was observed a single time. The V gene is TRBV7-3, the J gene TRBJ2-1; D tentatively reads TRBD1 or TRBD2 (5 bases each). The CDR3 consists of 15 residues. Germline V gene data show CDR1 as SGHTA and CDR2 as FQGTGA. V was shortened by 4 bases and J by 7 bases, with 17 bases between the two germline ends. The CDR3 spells CASSSLGVGSNEQFF. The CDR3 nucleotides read TGTGCCAGCAGCTCCTTGGGGGTGGGTTCGAATGAGCAGTTCTTC.

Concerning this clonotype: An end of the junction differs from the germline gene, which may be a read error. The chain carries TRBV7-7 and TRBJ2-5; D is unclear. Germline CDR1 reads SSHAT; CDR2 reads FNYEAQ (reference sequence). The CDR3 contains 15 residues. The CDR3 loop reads CASSFGVGDQETQYF. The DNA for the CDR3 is TGTGCTAGCAGCTTTGGGGTCGGAGACCAAGAGACCCAGTACTTC.

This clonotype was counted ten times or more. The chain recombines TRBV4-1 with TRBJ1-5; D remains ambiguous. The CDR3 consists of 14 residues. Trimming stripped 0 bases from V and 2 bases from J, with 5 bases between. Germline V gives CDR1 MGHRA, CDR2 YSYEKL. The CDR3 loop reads CASSQDLGNQPQHF. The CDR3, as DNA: TGCGCCAGCAGCCAAGATTTGGGCAATCAGCCCCAGCATTTT.

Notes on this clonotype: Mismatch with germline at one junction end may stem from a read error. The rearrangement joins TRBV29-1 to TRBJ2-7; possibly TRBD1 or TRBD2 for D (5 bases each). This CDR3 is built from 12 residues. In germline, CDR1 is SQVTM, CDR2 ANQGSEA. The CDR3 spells CSVEGDVHEQYF. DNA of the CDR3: TGCAGTGTTGAAGGGGACGTCCACGAGCAGTACTTC.

The CDR3 region is CASSLVPETQYF. The CDR3 DNA reads as TGTGCCAGCAGCTTAGTTCCGGAGACCCAGTACTTC. The chain combines TRBV7-9 with TRBJ2-5; no definite D call. The germline V gene has CDR1 SEHNR and CDR2 FQNEAQ (reference sequence). The V end was cut by 1 base, the J end by 5 bases, with 5 bases between. The CDR3 covers 12 residues.

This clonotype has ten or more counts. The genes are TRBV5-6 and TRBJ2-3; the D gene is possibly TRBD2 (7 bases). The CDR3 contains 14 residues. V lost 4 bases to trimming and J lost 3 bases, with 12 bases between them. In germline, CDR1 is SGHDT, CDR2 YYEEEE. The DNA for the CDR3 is TGTGCCAGCAGCACTGCGGGGGCGACAGATACGCAGTATTTT. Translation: CASSTAGATDTQYF.

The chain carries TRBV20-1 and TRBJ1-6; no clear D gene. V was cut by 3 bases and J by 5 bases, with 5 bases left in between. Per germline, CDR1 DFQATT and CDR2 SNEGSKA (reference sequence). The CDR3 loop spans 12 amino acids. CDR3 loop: CSASSNNSPLHF. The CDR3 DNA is TGCAGTGCTAGTAGCAATAATTCACCCCTCCACTTT.

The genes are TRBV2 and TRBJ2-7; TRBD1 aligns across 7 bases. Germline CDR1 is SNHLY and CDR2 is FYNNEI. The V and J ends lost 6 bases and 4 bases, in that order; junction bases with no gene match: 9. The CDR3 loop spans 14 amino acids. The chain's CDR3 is CASSYRQGSYEQYF. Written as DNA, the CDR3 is TGTGCCAGCAGCTACCGACAGGGTTCTTACGAGCAGTACTTC.

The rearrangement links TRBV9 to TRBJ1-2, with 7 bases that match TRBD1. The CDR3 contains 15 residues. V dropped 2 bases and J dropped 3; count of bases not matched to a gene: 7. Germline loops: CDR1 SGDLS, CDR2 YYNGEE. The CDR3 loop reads CASSVEGQLYYGYTF. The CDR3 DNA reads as TGTGCCAGCAGCGTCGAGGGACAGCTTTACTATGGCTACACCTTC.

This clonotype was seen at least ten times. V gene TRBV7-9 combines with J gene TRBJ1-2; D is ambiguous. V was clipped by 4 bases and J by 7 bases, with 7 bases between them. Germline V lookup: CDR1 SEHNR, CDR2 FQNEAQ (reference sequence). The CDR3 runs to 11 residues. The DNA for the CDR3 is TGTGCCAGCAGCTCCCAGGCTGGCTACACCTTC. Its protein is CASSSQAGYTF.

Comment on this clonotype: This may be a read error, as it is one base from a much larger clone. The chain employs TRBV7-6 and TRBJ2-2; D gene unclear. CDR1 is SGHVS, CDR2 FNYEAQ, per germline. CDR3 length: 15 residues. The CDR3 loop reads CACSSEPGLTGELFF. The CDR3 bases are TGTGCCTGCAGCTCTGAACCGGGTCTCACCGGGGAGCTGTTTTTT.

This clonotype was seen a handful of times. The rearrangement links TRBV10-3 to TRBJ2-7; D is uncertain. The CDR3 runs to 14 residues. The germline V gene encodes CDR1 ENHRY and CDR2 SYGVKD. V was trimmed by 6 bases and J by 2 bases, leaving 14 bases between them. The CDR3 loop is CAISAAGTPYEQYF. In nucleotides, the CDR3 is TGTGCCATCAGCGCGGCCGGAACCCCCTACGAGCAGTACTTC.

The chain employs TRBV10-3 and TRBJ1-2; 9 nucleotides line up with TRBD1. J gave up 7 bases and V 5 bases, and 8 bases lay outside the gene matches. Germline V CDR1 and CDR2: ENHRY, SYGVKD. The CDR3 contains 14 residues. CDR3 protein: CAISRDRVVGGYTF. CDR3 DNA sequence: TGTGCCATCAGTAGGGACAGGGTTGTCGGTGGCTACACCTTC.

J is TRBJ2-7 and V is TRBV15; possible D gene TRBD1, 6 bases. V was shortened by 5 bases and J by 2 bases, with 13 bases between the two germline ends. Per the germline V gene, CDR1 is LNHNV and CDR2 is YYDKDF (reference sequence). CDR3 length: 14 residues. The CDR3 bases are TGTGCCACCAGCTTAGGGACACCAACCTACGAGCAGTACTTC. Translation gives CATSLGTPTYEQYF.

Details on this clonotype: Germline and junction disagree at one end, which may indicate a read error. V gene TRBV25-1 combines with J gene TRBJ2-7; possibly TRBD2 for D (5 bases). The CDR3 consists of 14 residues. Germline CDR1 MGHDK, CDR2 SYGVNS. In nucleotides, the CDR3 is TGTGCCAGCAGTGGGGCGGGCGGCTCCCACGAGCAGTACTTC. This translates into CASSGAGGSHEQYF.

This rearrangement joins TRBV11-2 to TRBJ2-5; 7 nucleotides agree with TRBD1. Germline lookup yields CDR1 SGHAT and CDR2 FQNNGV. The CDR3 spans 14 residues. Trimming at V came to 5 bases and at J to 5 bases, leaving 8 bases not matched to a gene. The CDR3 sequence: CASSGRGSSETQYF. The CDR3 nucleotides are TGTGCCAGCAGCGGCAGGGGGAGCTCGGAGACCCAGTACTTC.

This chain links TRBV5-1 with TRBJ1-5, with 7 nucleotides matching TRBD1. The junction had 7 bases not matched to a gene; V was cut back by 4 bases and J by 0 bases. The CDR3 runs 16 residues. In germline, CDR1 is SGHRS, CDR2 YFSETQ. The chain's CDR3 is CASSMDRQDSNQPQHF. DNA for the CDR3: TGCGCCAGCAGCATGGACAGGCAGGATAGCAATCAGCCCCAGCATTTT.

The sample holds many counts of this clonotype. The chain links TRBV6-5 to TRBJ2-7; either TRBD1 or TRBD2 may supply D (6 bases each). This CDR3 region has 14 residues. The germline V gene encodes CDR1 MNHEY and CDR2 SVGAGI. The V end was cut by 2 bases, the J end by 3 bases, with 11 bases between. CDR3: CASSYRGASYEQYF. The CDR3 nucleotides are TGTGCCAGCAGTTACAGGGGGGCGAGCTACGAGCAGTACTTC.

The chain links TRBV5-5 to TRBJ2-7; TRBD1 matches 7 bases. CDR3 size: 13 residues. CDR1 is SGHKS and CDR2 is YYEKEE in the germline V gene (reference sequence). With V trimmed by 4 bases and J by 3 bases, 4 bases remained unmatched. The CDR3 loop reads CASSMGQYYEQYF. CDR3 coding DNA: TGTGCCAGCAGCATGGGACAGTACTACGAGCAGTACTTC.

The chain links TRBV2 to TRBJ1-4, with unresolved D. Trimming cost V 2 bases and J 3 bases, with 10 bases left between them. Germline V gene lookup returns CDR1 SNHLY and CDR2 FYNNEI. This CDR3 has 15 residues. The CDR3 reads CASSEIVGANEKLFF. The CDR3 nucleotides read TGTGCCAGCAGTGAAATAGTCGGGGCTAATGAAAAACTGTTTTTT.

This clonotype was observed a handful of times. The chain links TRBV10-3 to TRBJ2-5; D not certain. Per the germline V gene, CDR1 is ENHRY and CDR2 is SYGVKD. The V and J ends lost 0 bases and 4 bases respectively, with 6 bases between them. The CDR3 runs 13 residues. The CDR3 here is CAISESVLETQYF. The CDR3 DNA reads TGTGCCATCAGTGAGTCAGTCTTAGAGACCCAGTACTTC.

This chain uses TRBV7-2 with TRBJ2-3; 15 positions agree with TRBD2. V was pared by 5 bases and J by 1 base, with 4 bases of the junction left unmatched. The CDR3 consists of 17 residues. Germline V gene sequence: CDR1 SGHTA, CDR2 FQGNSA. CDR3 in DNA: TGTGCCAGCAGCCCCGGGACTAGCGGGGGGCGCACAGATACGCAGTATTTT. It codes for CASSPGTSGGRTDTQYF.

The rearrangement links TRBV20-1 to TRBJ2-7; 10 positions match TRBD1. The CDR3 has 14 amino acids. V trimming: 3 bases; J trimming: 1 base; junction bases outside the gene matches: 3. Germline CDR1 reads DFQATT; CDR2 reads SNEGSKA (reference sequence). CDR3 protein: CSARGTGASYEQYF. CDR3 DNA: TGCAGTGCTAGGGGGACAGGGGCTTCCTACGAGCAGTACTTC.

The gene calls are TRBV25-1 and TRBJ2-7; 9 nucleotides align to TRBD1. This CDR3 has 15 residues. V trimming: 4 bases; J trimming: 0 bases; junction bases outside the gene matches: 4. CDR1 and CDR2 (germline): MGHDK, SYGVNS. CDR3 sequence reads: CASSGDRGSSYEQYF. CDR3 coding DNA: TGTGCCAGCAGTGGAGACAGGGGGAGCTCCTACGAGCAGTACTTC.

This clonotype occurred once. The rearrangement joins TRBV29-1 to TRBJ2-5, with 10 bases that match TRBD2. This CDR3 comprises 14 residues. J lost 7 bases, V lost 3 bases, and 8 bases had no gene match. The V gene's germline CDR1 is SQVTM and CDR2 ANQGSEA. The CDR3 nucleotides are TGCAGCGTTGATTTAGCGGGGGGCCAGGGGACCCAGTACTTC. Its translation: CSVDLAGGQGTQYF.

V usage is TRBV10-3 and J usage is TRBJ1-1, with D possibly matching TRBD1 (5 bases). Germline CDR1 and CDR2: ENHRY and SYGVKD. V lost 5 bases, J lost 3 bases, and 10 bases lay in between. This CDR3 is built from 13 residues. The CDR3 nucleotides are TGTGCCATCAGTTTACAGGAGTACACTGAAGCTTTCTTT. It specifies CAISLQEYTEAFF.

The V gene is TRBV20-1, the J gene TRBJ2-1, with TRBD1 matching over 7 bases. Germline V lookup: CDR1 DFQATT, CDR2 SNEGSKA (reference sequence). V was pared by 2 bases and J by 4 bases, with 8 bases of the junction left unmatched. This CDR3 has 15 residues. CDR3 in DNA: TGCAGTGCTAGAAACCGGGACAGACTTTACAATGAGCAGTTCTTC. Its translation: CSARNRDRLYNEQFF.

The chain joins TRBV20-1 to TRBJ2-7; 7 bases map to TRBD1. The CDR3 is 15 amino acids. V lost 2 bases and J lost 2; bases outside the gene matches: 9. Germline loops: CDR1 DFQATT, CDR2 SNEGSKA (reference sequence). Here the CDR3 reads CSARPETGTPYEQYF. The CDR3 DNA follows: TGCAGTGCTAGACCCGAGACAGGGACCCCCTACGAGCAGTACTTC.

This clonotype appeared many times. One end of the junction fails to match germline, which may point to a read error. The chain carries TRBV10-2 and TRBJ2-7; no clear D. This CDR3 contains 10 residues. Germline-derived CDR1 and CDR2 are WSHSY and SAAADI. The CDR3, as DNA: TGCGCCAGCAGTGAGGAAGTCAAACATTTC. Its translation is CASSEEVKHF.